This T cell receptor (beta chain) comes out of a study of T cell repertoires in cytomegalovirus infection. About the study: An indication of both CMV infection and matching HLA type came from public TCR beta signatures.

TCRdb passed the reads through MiXCR, listing each CDR3 protein once. The data show 300,000 to 400,000 distinct CDR3 sequences, with 15% to 20% seen just once and roughly 9% held by the top ten. General study results and limits: Summed frequency of shared TCR beta families picked out CMV carriers who also had the relevant HLA. The ex vivo response showed dominance by HLA-C-restricted CMV-specific TCR beta clonotypes.

As for this clonotype: Its antigen is still unknown.

This receptor was obtained from a human donor in good health (CMV status not recorded). Some clones in this sample may be carry-over from other donors' samples. Sequencing was done on a sample of PBMCs.

The CDR3 bases are TGCAGTGCTAGAGATCCGGGCGGAACCTACGAGCAGTACTTC. Translating it yields CSARDPGGTYEQYF. J is TRBJ2-7 and V is TRBV20-1; D is ambiguous. Germline values: CDR1 DFQATT, CDR2 SNEGSKA (reference sequence). V dropped 0 bases and J dropped 2 bases, with 11 bases sitting between them. This CDR3 is 14 amino acids long.